The present TCR beta chain was sequenced within a study of cytomegalovirus exposure and HLA in healthy donors. Study-level findings and limits: CMV serostatus alone was available as immune exposure information. Researchers catalogued approximately 170 TCR beta chains as cytomegalovirus-associated. TCR beta V- and J-gene trimming, according to a later analysis, was linked to a missense DCLRE1C variant. Sequencing probably produced one cluster of sequence variants that were highly shared.

About this clone: No antigen is known for it.

PCR used 60 Vbeta primers and 13 Jbeta primers. The method was immunoSEQ multiplex PCR; TCRdb's version includes in-frame clones alone and lacks a portion of them. This repertoire shows 120,000 or so clones, 75% to 90% found once; its top ten account for 7.5% to 9.5%. This CDR3 contains 13 residues. Per the germline V gene, CDR1 is LNHDA and CDR2 is SQIVND (reference sequence). The trim removed 7 bases at V and 5 bases at J, leaving 6 bases unmatched. The J gene is TRBJ1-1, the V gene TRBV19, with TRBD1 identical over 8 bases. Input material: PBMCs. The TCR sequence derives from a female donor in good health and CMV-seropositive. CDR3 protein: CASTGQGWTEAFF. CDR3 sequence (DNA): TGTGCCAGTACTGGACAGGGCTGGACTGAAGCTTTCTTT.